This is a list of T cell receptor beta chains from one sample in a study of T-cell reconstitution after alpha-beta-depleted transplantation in children. Each CDR3 protein is one row after TCRdb ran MiXCR on the PCR reads. The repertoire holds around 500,000 distinct CDR3 sequences, with under 30% as singletons. The sequencing here drew on PBMCs, mostly from graft donor cells, taken 360 days after TCRalphabeta/CD19-depleted stem cell transplant. The source is a boy younger than two who had a stem cell transplant for acute myeloid leukemia, so the T cells may come from the graft donor. Both conserved end residues are trimmed from each CDR3.

V	J	CDR3
TRBV15	TRBJ2-3	ATSRWAGATDTQY
TRBV7-2	TRBJ1-5	ASSLELERSSNQPQH
TRBV12-3/TRBV12-4	TRBJ1-5	ASSPGTILGQPQH
TRBV20-1	TRBJ1-6	SAGGRYDNSPLH
TRBV4-2	TRBJ2-5	ASSQDGLETQY
TRBV4-3	TRBJ2-1	ASSQGYDRGPYNEQF
TRBV12-3/TRBV12-4	TRBJ2-7	ASSLSRGTGRDYEQY
TRBV20-1	TRBJ2-3	SADSGTSTDTQY
TRBV7-2	TRBJ2-1	ASSLAEGLHAPPGREQF
TRBV12-3/TRBV12-4	TRBJ1-2	ASTLMEGTYT
TRBV29-1	TRBJ1-1	SVDKGGGYGTEAF
TRBV5-1	TRBJ2-5	ASSPDRDPWETQY
TRBV10-3	TRBJ2-7	AISESKQGHEQY
TRBV12-3/TRBV12-4	TRBJ2-3	ASSLPGTDTQY
TRBV12-3/TRBV12-4	TRBJ2-5	ASSRSGGTETQY
TRBV29-1	TRBJ2-7	SVETVGEQY
TRBV7-9	TRBJ1-4	ASSLKTPEKLF
TRBV20-1	TRBJ1-6	SARDVENSPLH
TRBV5-5	TRBJ1-1	GSSLVRGRNTEAF
TRBV6-5	TRBJ2-1	ASSYGFADRGNEQF
TRBV27	TRBJ2-7	ASSFERNSYEQY
TRBV7-3	TRBJ1-6	ASSSTVGYNSPLH
TRBV29-1	TRBJ2-5	SVDGAGGREETQY
TRBV7-9	TRBJ2-5	ASSLQEQAVVGGTQY
TRBV15	TRBJ1-4	ATSRVDEKLF
TRBV20-1	TRBJ2-2	SARTGRTGELF
TRBV7-9	TRBJ2-7	ATVSLSREGSYEQY
TRBV6-2/TRBV6-3	TRBJ2-7	ASSYSAGDSYEQY
TRBV12-3/TRBV12-4	TRBJ1-5	ASSLEGVGNQPQH
TRBV20-1	TRBJ1-4	SATGQGTTNEKLF
TRBV5-1	TRBJ2-5	ASSLGGAAVETQY
TRBV29-1	TRBJ2-7	SVRQRDRGRYEQY
TRBV28	TRBJ1-2	ASSGIDPGQSYGYT
TRBV6-5	TRBJ2-7	ASSYYGGTYEQY
TRBV7-2	TRBJ1-4	ASSFVGRVEKLF
TRBV20-1	TRBJ2-5	SARETVFQETQY
TRBV5-6	TRBJ2-5	ASRRLAGGKETQY
TRBV4-1	TRBJ2-7	ASSQPTTSREQY
TRBV12-3/TRBV12-4	TRBJ1-1	ASSLANPAPAF
TRBV20-1	TRBJ1-2	SAPRVRGYT
TRBV7-9	TRBJ2-7	ASTMGGTSYEQY
TRBV27	TRBJ1-1	ASRLNRENTEAF
TRBV20-1	TRBJ2-1	SARETEVSNYNEQF
TRBV28	TRBJ2-7	ASRLGGRYEQY
TRBV20-1	TRBJ2-1	SARVLAPQGYNEQF